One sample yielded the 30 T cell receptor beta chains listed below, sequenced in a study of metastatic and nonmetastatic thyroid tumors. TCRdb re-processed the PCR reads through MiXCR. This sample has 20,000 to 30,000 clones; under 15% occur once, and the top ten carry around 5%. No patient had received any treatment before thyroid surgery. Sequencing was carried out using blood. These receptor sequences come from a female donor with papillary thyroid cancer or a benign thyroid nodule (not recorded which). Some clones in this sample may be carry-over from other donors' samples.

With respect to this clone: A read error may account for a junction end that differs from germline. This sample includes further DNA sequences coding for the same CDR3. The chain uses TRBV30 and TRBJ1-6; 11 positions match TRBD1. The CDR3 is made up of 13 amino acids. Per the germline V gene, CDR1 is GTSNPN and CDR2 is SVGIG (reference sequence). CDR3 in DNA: TGTGCCTGGGGGACAGGGGGTAATTCACCCCTCCATTTT. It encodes CAWGTGGNSPLHF.

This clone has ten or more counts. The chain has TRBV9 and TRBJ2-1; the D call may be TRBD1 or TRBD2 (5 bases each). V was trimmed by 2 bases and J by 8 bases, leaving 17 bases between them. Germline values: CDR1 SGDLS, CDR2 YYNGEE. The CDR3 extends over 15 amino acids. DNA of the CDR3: TGTGCCAGCAGCGTGTCGGGACCCCCCGGCCATGAGCAGTTCTTC. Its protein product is CASSVSGPPGHEQFF.

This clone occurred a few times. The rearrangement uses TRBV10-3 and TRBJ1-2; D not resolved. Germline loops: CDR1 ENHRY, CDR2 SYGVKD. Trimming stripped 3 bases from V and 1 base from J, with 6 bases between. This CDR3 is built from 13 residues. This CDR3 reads CAISDEGNYGYTF. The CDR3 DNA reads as TGTGCCATCAGTGACGAGGGTAACTATGGCTACACCTTC.

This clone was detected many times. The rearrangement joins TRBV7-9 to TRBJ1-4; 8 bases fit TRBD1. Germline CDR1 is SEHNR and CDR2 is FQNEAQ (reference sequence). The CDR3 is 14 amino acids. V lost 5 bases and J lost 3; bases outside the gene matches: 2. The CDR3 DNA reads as TGTGCCAGCAGCCAGGGGGCCTCTAATGAAAAACTGTTTTTT. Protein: CASSQGASNEKLFF.

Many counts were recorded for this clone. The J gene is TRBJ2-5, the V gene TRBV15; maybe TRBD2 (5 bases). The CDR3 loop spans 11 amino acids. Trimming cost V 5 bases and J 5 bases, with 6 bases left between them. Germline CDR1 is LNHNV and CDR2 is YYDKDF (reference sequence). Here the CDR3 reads CATSRDETQYF. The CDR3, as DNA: TGTGCCACCAGCCGGGATGAGACCCAGTACTTC.

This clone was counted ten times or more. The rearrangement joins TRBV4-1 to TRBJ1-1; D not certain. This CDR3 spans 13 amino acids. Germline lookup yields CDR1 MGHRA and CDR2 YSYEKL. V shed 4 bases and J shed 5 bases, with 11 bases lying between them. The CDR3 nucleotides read TGCGCCAGCAGCCTACTAGGGAATACTGAAGCTTTCTTT. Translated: CASSLLGNTEAFF.

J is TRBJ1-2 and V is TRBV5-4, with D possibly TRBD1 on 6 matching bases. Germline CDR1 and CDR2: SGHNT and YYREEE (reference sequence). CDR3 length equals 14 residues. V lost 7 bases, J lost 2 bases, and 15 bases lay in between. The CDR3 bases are TGTGCCAGCGGAGTTACAGGGTACAACTATGGCTACACCTTC. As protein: CASGVTGYNYGYTF.

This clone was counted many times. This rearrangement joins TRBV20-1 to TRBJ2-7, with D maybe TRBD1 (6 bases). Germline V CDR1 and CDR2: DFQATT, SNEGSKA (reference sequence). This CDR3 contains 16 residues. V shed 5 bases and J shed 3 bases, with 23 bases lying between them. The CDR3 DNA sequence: TGCAGTGCTTGGACAGTCCCACCTCCGGCAGGCTACGAGCAGTACTTC. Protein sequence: CSAWTVPPPAGYEQYF.

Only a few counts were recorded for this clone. The CDR3 protein is CASTWQWATQYF. CDR3 nucleotides: TGTGCCAGCACCTGGCAGTGGGCTACGCAGTATTTT. The chain joins TRBV6-1 to TRBJ2-3; no reliable D call. This CDR3 region has 12 residues. Trimming removed 7 bases at V and 8 bases at J, with 13 bases between. The germline gives CDR1 MNHNS, CDR2 SASEGT.

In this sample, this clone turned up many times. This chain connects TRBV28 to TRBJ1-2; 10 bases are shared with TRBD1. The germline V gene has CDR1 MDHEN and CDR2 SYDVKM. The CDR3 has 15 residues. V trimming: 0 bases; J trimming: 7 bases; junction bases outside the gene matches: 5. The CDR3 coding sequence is TGTGCCAGCAGTTTATGGGACAGGGGGTCGGGTGGCTACACCTTC. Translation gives CASSLWDRGSGGYTF.

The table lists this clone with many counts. The CDR3 loop reads CASSPPGLAGNEQFF. The CDR3 DNA reads as TGTGCCAGCTCACCACCTGGACTAGCGGGCAATGAGCAGTTCTTC. This rearrangement joins TRBV18 to TRBJ2-1; 11 nucleotides align to TRBD2. Germline trimming cut 0 bases from V and 6 bases from J; bases unmatched to any gene: 1. This CDR3 contains 15 residues. Germline loops: CDR1 KGHSH, CDR2 LQKENI.

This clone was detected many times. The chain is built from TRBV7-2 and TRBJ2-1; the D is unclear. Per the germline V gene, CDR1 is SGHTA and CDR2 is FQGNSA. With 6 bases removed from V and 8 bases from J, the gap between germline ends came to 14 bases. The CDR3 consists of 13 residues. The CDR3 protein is CASRQSRLDEQFF. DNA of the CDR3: TGTGCCAGCAGACAATCACGGTTGGATGAGCAGTTCTTC.

CDR3 in DNA: TGTGCCAGCAGCCAAGATAGAGGGTCTGGGGCCAACGTCCTGACTTTC. Encoded protein: CASSQDRGSGANVLTF. The chain combines TRBV11-2 with TRBJ2-6, with D possibly TRBD2 on 5 matching bases. The CDR3 is 16 residues long. Trimming took off 5 bases at V and 1 base at J, with 12 bases between the two ends. Germline V gives CDR1 SGHAT, CDR2 FQNNGV. Together with reference TRBV11-2 and TRBJ2-6, the CDR3 gives the full variable domain: EAGVAQSPRYKIIEKRQSVAFWCNPISGHATLYWYQQILGQGPKLLIQFQNNGVVDDSQLPKDRFSAERLKGVDSTLKIQPAKLEDSAVYLCASSQDRGSGANVLTFGAGSRLTVL.

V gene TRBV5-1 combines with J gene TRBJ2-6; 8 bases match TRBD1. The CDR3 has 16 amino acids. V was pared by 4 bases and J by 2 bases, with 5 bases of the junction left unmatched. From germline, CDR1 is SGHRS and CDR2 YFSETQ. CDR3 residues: CASSPGQETGANVLTF. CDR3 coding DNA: TGCGCCAGCAGCCCGGGACAGGAAACTGGGGCCAACGTCCTGACTTTC.

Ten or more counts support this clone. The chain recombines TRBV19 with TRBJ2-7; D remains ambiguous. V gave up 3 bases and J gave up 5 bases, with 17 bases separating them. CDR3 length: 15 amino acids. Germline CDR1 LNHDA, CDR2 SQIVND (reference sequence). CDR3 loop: CASSMIAEPRHEQYF. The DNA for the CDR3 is TGTGCCAGTAGTATGATCGCGGAGCCTCGCCACGAGCAGTACTTC.

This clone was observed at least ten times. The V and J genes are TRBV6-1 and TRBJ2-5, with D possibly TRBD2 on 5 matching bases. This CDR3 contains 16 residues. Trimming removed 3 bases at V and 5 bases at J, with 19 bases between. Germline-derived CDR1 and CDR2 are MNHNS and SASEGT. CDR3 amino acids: CASSDLRGSLGETQYF. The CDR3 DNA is TGTGCCAGCAGTGATCTTAGAGGGAGTCTTGGGGAGACCCAGTACTTC.

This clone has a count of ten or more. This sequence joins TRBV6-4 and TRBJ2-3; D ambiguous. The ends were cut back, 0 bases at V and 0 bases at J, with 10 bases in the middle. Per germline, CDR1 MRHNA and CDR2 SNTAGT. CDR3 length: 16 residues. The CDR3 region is CASSDSAATSTDTQYF. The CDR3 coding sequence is TGTGCCAGCAGTGACTCCGCAGCGACTAGCACAGATACGCAGTATTTT.

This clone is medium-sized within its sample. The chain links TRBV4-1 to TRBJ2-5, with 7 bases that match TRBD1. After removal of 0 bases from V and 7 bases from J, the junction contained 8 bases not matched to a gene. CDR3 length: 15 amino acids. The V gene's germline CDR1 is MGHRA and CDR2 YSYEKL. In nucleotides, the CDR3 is TGCGCCAGCAGCCAAGAGAGGGGGCCCCTCGGGACCCAGTACTTC. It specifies CASSQERGPLGTQYF.

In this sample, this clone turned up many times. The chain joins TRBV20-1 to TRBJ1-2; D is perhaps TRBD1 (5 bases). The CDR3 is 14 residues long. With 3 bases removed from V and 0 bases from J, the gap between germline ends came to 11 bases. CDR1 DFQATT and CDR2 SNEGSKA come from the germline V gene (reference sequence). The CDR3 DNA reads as TGCAGTGCTAGTGAACCGGGGGCTAACTATGGCTACACCTTC. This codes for CSASEPGANYGYTF.

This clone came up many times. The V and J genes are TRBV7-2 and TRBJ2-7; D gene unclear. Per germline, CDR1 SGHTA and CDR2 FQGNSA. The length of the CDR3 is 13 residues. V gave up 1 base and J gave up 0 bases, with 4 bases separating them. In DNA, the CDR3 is TGTGCCAGCAGCTTAGGACACTCCTACGAGCAGTACTTC. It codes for CASSLGHSYEQYF. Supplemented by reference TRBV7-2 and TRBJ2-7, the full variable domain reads GAGVSQSPSNKVTEKGKDVELRCDPISGHTALYWYRQSLGQGLEFLIYFQGNSAPDKSGLPSDRFSAERTGGSVSTLTIQRTQQEDSAVYLCASSLGHSYEQYFGPGTRLTVT.

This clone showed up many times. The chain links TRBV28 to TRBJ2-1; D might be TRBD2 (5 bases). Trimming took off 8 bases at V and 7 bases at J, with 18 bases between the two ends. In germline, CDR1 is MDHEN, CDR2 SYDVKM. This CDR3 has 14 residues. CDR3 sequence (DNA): TGTGCCAGCTTGGAGGACTTGGAATGGAATGAGCAGTTCTTC. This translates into CASLEDLEWNEQFF.

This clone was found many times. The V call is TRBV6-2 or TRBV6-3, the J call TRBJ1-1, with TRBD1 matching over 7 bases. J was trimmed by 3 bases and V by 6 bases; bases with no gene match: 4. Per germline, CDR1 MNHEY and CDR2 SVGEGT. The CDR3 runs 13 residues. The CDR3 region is CASSRQGDTEAFF. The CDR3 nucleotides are TGTGCCAGCAGCCGACAGGGCGACACTGAAGCTTTCTTT.

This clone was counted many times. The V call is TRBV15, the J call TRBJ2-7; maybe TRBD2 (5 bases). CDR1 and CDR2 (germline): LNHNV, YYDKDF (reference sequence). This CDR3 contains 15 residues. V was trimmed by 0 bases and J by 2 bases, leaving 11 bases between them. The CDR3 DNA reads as TGTGCCACCAGCAGAGATCAAGACTATCCCTACGAGCAGTACTTC. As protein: CATSRDQDYPYEQYF.

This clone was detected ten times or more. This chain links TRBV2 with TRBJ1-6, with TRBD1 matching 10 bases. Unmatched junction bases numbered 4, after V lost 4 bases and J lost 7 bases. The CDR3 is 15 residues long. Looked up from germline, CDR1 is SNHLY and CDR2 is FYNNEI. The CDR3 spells CASSGAGQGNSPLHF. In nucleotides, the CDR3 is TGTGCCAGCAGTGGCGCGGGACAGGGGAATTCACCCCTCCACTTT.

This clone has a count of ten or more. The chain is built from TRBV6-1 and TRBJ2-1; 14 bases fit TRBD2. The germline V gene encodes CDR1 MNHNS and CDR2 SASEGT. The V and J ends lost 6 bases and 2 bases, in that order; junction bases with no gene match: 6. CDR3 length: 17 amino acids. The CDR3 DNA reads TGTGCCAGCAGGAAAGGGACTAGCGGGAGTACCTACAATGAGCAGTTCTTC. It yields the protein CASRKGTSGSTYNEQFF.

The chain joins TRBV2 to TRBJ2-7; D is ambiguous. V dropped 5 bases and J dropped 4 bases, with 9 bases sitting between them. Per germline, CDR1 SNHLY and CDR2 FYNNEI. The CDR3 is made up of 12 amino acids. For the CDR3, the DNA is TGTGCCAGCAGTCCCGATATGTACGAGCAGTACTTC. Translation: CASSPDMYEQYF. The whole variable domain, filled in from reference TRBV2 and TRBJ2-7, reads EPEVTQTPSHQVTQMGQEVILRCVPISNHLYFYWYRQILGQKVEFLVSFYNNEISEKSEIFDDQFSVERPDGSNFTLKIRSTKLEDSAMYFCASSPDMYEQYFGPGTRLTVT.

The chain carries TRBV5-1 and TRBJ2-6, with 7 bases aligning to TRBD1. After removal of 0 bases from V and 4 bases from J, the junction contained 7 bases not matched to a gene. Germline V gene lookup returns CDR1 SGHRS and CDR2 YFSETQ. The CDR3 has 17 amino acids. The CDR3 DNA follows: TGCGCCAGCAGCTTGGTCCCTACAGGGGTCGGGGCCAACGTCCTGACTTTC. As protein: CASSLVPTGVGANVLTF.

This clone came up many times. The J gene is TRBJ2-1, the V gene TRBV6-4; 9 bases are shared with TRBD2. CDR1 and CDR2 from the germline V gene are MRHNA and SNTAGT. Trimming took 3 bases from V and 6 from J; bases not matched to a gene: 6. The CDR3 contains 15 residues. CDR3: CASSELAGAPNEQFF. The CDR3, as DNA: TGTGCCAGCAGTGAATTAGCGGGAGCCCCCAATGAGCAGTTCTTC.

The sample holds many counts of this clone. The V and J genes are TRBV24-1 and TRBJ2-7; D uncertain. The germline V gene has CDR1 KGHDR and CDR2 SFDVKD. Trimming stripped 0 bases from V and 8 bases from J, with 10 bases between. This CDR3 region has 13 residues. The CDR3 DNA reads TGTGCCACCAGTGATTTGAGGCAGCTCAAGCAGTACTTC. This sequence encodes CATSDLRQLKQYF.

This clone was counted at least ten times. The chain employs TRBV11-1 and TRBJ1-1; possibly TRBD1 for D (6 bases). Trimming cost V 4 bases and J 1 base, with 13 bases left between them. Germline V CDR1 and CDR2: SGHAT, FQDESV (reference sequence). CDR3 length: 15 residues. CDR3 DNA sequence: TGTGCCAGCAGCTCGCTCGGGGGGGCGAACACTGAAGCTTTCTTT. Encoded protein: CASSSLGGANTEAFF.